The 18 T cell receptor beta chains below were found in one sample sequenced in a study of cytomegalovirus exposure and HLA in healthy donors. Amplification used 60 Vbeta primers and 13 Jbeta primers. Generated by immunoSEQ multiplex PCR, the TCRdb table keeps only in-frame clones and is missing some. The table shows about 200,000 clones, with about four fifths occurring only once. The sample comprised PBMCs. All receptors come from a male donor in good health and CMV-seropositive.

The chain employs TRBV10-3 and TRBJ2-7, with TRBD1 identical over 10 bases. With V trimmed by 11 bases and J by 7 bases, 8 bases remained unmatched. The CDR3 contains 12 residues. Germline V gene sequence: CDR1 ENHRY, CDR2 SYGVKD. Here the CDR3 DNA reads TGTGCCGCCGGGACAGGGGAGGGGGAGCAGTACTTC. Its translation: CAAGTGEGEQYF.

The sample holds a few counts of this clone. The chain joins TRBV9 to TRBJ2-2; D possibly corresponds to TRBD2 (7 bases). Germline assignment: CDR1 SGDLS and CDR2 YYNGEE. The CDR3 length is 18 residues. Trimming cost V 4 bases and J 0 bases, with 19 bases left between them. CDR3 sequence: CASSSKLREGANTGELFF. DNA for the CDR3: TGTGCCAGCAGCTCAAAGTTAAGGGAGGGGGCGAACACCGGGGAGCTGTTTTTT.

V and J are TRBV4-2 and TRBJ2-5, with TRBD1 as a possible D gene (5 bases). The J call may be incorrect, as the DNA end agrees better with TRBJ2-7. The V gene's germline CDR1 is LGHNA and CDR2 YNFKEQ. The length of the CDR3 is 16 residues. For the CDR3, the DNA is TGTGCCAGCAGCCGAGAGTTAACAGGAAGCTCCTACGAGCAGTACTTC. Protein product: CASSRELTGSSYEQYF.

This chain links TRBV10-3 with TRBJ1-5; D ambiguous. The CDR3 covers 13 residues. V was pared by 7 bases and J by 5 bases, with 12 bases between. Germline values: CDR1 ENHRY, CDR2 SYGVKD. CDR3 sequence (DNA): TGTGCCATCAACGAGGGTCCCTATCAGCCCCAGCATTTT. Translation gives CAINEGPYQPQHF.

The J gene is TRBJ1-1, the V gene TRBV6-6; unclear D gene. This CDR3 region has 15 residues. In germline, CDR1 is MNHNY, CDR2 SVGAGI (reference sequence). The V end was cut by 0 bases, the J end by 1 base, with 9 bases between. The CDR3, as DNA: TGTGCCAGCAGTTACTCTAGTGCCGAGAACACTGAAGCTTTCTTT. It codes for CASSYSSAENTEAFF.

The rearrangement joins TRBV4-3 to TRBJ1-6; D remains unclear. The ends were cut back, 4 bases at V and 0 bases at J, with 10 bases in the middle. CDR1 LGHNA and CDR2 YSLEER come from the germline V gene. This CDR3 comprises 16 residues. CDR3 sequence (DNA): TGCGCCAGCAGCCCCGTCGGGAGCTCCTATAATTCACCCCTCCACTTT. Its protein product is CASSPVGSSYNSPLHF.

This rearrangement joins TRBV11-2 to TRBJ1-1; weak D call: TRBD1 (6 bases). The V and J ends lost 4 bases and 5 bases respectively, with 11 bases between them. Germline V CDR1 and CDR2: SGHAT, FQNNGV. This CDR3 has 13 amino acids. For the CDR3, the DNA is TGTGCCAGCAGCTACCAAGGGGGAACTGAAGCTTTCTTT. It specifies CASSYQGGTEAFF.

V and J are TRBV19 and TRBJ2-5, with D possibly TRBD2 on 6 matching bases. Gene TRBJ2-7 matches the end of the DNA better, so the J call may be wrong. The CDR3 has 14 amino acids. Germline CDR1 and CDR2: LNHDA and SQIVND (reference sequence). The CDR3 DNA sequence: TGTGCCAGTAGTCCTGGGACTTTCAGCTACGAGCAGTACTTC. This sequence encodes CASSPGTFSYEQYF.

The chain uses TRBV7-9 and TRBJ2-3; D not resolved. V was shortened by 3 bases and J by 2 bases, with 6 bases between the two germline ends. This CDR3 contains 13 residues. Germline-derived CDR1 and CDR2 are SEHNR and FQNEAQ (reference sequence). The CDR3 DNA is TGTGCCAGCAGCTTCAGCGACACAGATACGCAGTATTTT. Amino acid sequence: CASSFSDTDTQYF.

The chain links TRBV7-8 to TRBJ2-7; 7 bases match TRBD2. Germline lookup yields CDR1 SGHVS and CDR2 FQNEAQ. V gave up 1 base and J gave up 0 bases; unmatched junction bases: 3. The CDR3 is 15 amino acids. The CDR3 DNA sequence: TGTGCCAGCAGCTTAGTGGGGGGGAGCTCCTACGAGCAGTACTTC. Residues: CASSLVGGSSYEQYF.

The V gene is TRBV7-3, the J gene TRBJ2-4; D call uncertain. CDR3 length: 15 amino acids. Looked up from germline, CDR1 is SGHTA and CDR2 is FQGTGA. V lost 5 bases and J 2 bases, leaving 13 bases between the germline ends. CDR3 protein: CASSLQAGTKNIQYF. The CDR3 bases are TGTGCCAGCAGCCTTCAGGCAGGCACCAAAAACATTCAGTACTTC.

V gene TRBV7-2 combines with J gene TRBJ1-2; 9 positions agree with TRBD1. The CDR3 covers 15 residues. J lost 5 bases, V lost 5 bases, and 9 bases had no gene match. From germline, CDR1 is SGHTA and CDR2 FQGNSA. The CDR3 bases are TGTGCCAGCAGCCAAAGGACAGGGGCCTCATATGGCTACACCTTC. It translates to CASSQRTGASYGYTF.

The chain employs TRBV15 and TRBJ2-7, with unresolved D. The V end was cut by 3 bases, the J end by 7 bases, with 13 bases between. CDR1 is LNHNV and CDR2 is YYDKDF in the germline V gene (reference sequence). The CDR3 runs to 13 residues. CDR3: CATSRIEYREQYF. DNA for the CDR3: TGTGCCACCAGCAGGATTGAATATCGGGAGCAGTACTTC.

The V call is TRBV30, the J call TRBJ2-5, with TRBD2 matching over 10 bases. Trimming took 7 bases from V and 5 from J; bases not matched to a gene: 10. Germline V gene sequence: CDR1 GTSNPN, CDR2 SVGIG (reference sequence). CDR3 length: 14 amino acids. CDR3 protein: CASQAAGGNETQYF. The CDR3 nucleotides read TGTGCCTCCCAGGCAGCGGGGGGGAATGAGACCCAGTACTTC.

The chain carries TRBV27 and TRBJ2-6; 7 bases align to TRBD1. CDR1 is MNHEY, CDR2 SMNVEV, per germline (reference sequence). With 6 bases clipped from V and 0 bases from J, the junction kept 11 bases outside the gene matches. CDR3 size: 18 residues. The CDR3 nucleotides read TGTGCCAGCAGGACGACAGGGACCCTCCTCTCTGGGGCCAACGTCCTGACTTTC. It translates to CASRTTGTLLSGANVLTF.

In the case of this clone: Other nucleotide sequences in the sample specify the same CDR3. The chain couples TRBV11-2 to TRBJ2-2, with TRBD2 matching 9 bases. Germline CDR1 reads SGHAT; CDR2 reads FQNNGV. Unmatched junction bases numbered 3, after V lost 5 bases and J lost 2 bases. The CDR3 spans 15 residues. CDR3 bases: TGTGCCAGCAGCGGGACTAGCAGAAACACCGGGGAGCTGTTTTTT. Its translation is CASSGTSRNTGELFF.

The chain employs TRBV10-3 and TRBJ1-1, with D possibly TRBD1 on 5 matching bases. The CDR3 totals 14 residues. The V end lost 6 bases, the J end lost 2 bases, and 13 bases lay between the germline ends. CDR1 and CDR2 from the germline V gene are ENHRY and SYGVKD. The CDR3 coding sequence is TGTGCCATCAGCCAGGGAATTTACAACACTGAAGCTTTCTTT. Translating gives CAISQGIYNTEAFF.

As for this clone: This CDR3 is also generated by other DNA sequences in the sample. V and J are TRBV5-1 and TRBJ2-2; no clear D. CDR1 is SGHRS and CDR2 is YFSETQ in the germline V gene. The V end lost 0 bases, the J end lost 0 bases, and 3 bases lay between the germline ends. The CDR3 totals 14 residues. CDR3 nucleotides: TGCGCCAGCAGCTTGGCGGCGAACACCGGGGAGCTGTTTTTT. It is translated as CASSLAANTGELFF.